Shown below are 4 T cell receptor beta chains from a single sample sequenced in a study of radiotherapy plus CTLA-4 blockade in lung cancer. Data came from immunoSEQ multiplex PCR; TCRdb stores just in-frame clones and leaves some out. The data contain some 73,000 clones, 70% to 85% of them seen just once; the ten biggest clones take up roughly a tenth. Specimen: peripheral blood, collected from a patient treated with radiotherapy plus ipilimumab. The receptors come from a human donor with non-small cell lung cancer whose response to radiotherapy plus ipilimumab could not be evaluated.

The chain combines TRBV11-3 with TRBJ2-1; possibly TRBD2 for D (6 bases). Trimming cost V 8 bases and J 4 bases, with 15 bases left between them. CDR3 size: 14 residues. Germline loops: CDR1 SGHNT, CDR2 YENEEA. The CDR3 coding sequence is TGTGCCAGCTCTAGCTGGGAGGTGTACAATGAGCAGTTCTTC. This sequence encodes CASSSWEVYNEQFF.

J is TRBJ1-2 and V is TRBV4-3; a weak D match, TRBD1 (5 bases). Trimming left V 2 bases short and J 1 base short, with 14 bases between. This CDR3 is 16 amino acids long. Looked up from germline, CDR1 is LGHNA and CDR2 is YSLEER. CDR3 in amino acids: CASSQSSQGLNYGYTF. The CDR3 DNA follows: TGCGCCAGCAGCCAAAGTAGCCAGGGACTTAACTATGGCTACACCTTC.

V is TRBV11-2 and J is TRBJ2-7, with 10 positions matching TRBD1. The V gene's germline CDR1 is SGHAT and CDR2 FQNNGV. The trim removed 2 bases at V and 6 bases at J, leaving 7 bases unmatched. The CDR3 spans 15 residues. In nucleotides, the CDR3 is TGTGCCAGCAGCTTAAGTCGGACAGGGGGTTTCGAGCAGTACTTC. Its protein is CASSLSRTGGFEQYF.

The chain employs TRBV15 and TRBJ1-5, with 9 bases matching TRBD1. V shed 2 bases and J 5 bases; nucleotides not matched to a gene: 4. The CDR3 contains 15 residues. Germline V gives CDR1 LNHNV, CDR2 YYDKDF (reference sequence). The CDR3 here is CATSRRTGEYQPQHF. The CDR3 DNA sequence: TGTGCCACCAGCAGAAGGACAGGGGAATATCAGCCCCAGCATTTT.